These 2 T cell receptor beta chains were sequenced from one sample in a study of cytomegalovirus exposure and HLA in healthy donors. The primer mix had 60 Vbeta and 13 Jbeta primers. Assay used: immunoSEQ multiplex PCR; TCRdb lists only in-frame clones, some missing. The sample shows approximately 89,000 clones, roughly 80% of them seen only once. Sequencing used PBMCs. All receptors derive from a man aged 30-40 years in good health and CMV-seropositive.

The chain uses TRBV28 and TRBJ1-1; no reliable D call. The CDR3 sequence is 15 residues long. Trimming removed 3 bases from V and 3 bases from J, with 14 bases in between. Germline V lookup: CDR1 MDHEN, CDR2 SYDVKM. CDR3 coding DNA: TGTGCCAGCAGTTTTGGGAGGCCCCGGGACACTGAAGCTTTCTTT. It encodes CASSFGRPRDTEAFF.

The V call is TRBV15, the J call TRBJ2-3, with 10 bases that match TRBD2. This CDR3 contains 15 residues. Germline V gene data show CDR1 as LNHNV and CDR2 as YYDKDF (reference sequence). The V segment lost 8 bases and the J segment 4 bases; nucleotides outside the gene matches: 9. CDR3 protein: CATRMALAGSDTQYF. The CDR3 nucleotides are TGTGCCACCCGAATGGCACTAGCGGGATCAGATACGCAGTATTTT.